Each of the 21 T cell receptor beta chains below was sequenced from the same sample in a study of Ad26.COV2.S vaccination and SARS-CoV-2 variants. Libraries were prepared by immunoSEQ multiplex PCR; TCRdb keeps only in-frame clonotypes and omits some of them. The table has tens of thousands of clones, more than 65% seen once. Sequenced here: peripheral blood, sampled after recovery from COVID-19. The receptors were sampled from a human donor who had recovered from COVID-19.

V usage is TRBV27 and J usage is TRBJ2-1; D could derive from TRBD1 or TRBD2 (5 bases each). This CDR3 spans 13 amino acids. V gave up 5 bases and J gave up 9 bases, with 14 bases separating them. The germline gives CDR1 MNHEY, CDR2 SMNVEV (reference sequence). The CDR3 protein is CASSVSGPSEQFF. The CDR3 DNA is TGTGCCAGCAGTGTGTCGGGACCCAGTGAGCAGTTCTTC.

V and J are TRBV13 and TRBJ2-4; TRBD1 might be the D (6 bases). This CDR3 has 14 residues. V was cut by 5 bases and J by 7 bases, with 15 bases left in between. CDR1 and CDR2 from the germline V gene are PRHDT and FYEKMQ (reference sequence). CDR3 sequence reads: CASSIETGQNIQYF. In nucleotides, the CDR3 is TGTGCCAGCAGCATCGAAACCGGACAGAACATTCAGTACTTC.

The J gene is TRBJ1-1, the V gene TRBV6-5, with TRBD1 identical over 7 bases. CDR1 and CDR2 from the germline V gene are MNHEY and SVGAGI. The CDR3 is 13 residues long. The V and J ends lost 4 bases and 3 bases, in that order; junction bases with no gene match: 2. The CDR3 nucleotides are TGTGCCAGCAGTTTTACAGGGGACACTGAAGCTTTCTTT. This codes for CASSFTGDTEAFF.

This clone was counted only a few times. V usage is TRBV25-1 and J usage is TRBJ2-2; 14 bases align to TRBD2. The CDR3 is 18 amino acids. The germline V gene encodes CDR1 MGHDK and CDR2 SYGVNS. Unmatched junction bases numbered 9, after V lost 5 bases and J lost 4 bases. CDR3 coding DNA: TGTGCCAGCAGTTCCCCGACTAGCGGGAGGGACAGCACCGGGGAGCTGTTTTTT. Protein: CASSSPTSGRDSTGELFF.

J is TRBJ1-1 and V is TRBV9; TRBD1 agrees at 7 bases. The CDR3 sequence is 13 residues long. Germline-derived CDR1 and CDR2 are SGDLS and YYNGEE. With V trimmed by 4 bases and J by 3 bases, 3 bases remained unmatched. Written as DNA, the CDR3 is TGTGCCAGCAGCCCGGGGACAGACACTGAAGCTTTCTTT. This encodes CASSPGTDTEAFF.

The rearrangement links TRBV24-1 to TRBJ2-2; weak D call: TRBD2 (6 bases). Germline values: CDR1 KGHDR, CDR2 SFDVKD. The CDR3 has 16 amino acids. Trimming pared 1 base from V and 4 bases from J, leaving 12 bases between. CDR3 sequence: CATSDFGGPVTGELFF. The CDR3 nucleotides are TGTGCCACCAGTGATTTCGGGGGTCCAGTCACCGGGGAGCTGTTTTTT.

The V gene is TRBV4-2, the J gene TRBJ2-1; D not resolved. Looked up from germline, CDR1 is LGHNA and CDR2 is YNFKEQ. This CDR3 has 15 residues. Trimming left V 1 base short and J 5 bases short, with 12 bases between. CDR3 sequence reads: CASSQADQADNEQFF. The CDR3 DNA reads as TGTGCCAGCAGCCAAGCGGACCAAGCAGACAATGAGCAGTTCTTC.

This chain links TRBV7-2 with TRBJ2-3; D perhaps matches TRBD1 (6 bases). This CDR3 region has 14 residues. The germline V gene has CDR1 SGHTA and CDR2 FQGNSA. V dropped 5 bases and J dropped 3 bases, with 12 bases sitting between them. This CDR3 is CASSESQGTDTQYF. CDR3 coding DNA: TGTGCCAGCAGCGAGAGTCAGGGGACAGATACGCAGTATTTT.

The chain combines TRBV11-1 with TRBJ2-3, with a possible D match to TRBD2 (5 bases). Germline V gives CDR1 SGHAT, CDR2 FQDESV (reference sequence). The CDR3 has 16 residues. Deletions cut 3 bases from V and 6 bases from J, with 19 bases between. The CDR3 sequence is CASSLSTEGERDTQYF. The CDR3 nucleotides are TGTGCCAGCAGCTTGTCAACAGAGGGAGAACGGGATACGCAGTATTTT.

This clone was found once. The chain links TRBV19 to TRBJ2-3, with 9 bases that match TRBD2. CDR3 length: 16 residues. V was pared by 6 bases and J by 6 bases, with 13 bases of the junction left unmatched. CDR1 and CDR2 from the germline V gene are LNHDA and SQIVND (reference sequence). In DNA form, the CDR3 reads TGTGCCAGTAGACCCAGGGCTAGCGGGGTCCGGGATACGCAGTATTTT. It encodes CASRPRASGVRDTQYF.

A few counts support this clone. This chain connects TRBV7-7 to TRBJ2-5, with TRBD2 matching over 13 bases. Germline CDR1 is SSHAT and CDR2 is FNYEAQ (reference sequence). V shed 5 bases, J shed 5 bases, and the junction held 5 bases outside the gene matches. The CDR3 is made up of 15 amino acids. CDR3 amino acids: CASSRGTSGTETQYF. The CDR3 DNA sequence: TGTGCCAGCAGCAGAGGGACTAGCGGGACGGAGACCCAGTACTTC.

This chain links TRBV6-2 or TRBV6-3 with TRBJ1-5, with 8 bases matching TRBD1. This CDR3 comprises 13 residues. Germline lookup yields CDR1 MNHEY and CDR2 SVGEGT. The ends lost 2 bases at V and 16 bases at J; junction bases unmatched: 10. In DNA form, the CDR3 reads TGTGCCAGCAGTTACCTTCTTGGACAGGGCTATCATTTT. Its translation is CASSYLLGQGYHF.

The rearrangement uses TRBV27 and TRBJ2-1; 7 bases map to TRBD1. The V and J ends lost 5 bases and 1 base, in that order; junction bases with no gene match: 8. This CDR3 spans 16 amino acids. CDR1 and CDR2 from the germline V gene are MNHEY and SMNVEV (reference sequence). The CDR3 nucleotides read TGTGCCAGCAGTAGAGGGACAGCAGGGTCCTACAATGAGCAGTTCTTC. Translating gives CASSRGTAGSYNEQFF.

The J gene is TRBJ2-6, the V gene TRBV29-1, with a tentative D call TRBD2 (5 bases). Germline assignment: CDR1 SQVTM and CDR2 ANQGSEA. The CDR3 is 17 residues long. V lost 0 bases to trimming and J lost 4 bases, with 16 bases between them. CDR3 sequence reads: CSVEDHGVTTGANVLTF. In nucleotides, the CDR3 is TGCAGCGTTGAAGATCACGGCGTGACTACAGGGGCCAACGTCCTGACTTTC.

The chain combines TRBV19 with TRBJ2-5; D possibly corresponds to TRBD1 (6 bases). The CDR3 contains 15 residues. Germline CDR1 reads LNHDA; CDR2 reads SQIVND (reference sequence). V was pared by 4 bases and J by 2 bases, with 14 bases between. The DNA for the CDR3 is TGTGCCAGTAGTACAGTTTTCAGGGGACAAGAGACCCAGTACTTC. Its protein is CASSTVFRGQETQYF.

The V and J genes are TRBV19 and TRBJ2-1, with D unresolved. Germline loops: CDR1 LNHDA, CDR2 SQIVND (reference sequence). The V end was cut by 6 bases, the J end by 6 bases, with 9 bases between. CDR3 length: 12 residues. The CDR3 spells CASSTGFNEQFF. The CDR3 nucleotides read TGTGCCAGTAGCACCGGATTCAATGAGCAGTTCTTC. The variable domain in full, with the rest retrieved from reference TRBV19 and TRBJ2-1, is DGGITQSPKYLFRKEGQNVTLSCEQNLNHDAMYWYRQDPGQGLRLIYYSQIVNDFQKGDIAEGYSVSREKKESFPLTVTSAQKNPTAFYLCASSTGFNEQFFGPGTRLTVL.

CDR3 amino acids: CASSGHPYEQYF. DNA for the CDR3: TGTGCCAGCAGCGGACACCCCTACGAGCAGTACTTC. The chain joins TRBV6-2 or TRBV6-3 to TRBJ2-7; a weak D match, TRBD1 (5 bases). CDR3 size: 12 residues. Looked up from germline, CDR1 is MNHEY and CDR2 is SVGEGT. The V end lost 6 bases, the J end lost 2 bases, and 8 bases lay between the germline ends.

The genes are TRBV28 and TRBJ1-1; D unclear. CDR1 and CDR2 (germline): MDHEN, SYDVKM. The CDR3 covers 14 residues. Trimming stripped 7 bases from V and 5 bases from J, with 17 bases between. CDR3 sequence reads: CASKEKNYNTEAFF. The CDR3 DNA sequence: TGTGCCAGCAAGGAAAAGAATTATAATACTGAAGCTTTCTTT. Variable domain in full (rest from reference TRBV28 and TRBJ1-1): DVKVTQSSRYLVKRTGEKVFLECVQDMDHENMFWYRQDPGLGLRLIYFSYDVKMKEKGDIPEGYSVSREKKERFSLILESASTNQTSMYLCASKEKNYNTEAFFGQGTRLTVV.

The chain is built from TRBV7-2 and TRBJ1-3; the match to TRBD1 covers 7 bases. The CDR3 runs 15 residues. The trim removed 5 bases at V and 3 bases at J, leaving 7 bases unmatched. The germline V gene has CDR1 SGHTA and CDR2 FQGNSA. The CDR3 loop is CASSPTGVDGNTIYF. The CDR3 DNA is TGTGCCAGCAGCCCTACAGGGGTAGATGGAAACACCATATATTTT.

The CDR3 DNA is TGCAGCGTTGTCAGATACAGGGGACGGGAGGGCAATGAGCAGTTCTTC. Amino acids: CSVVRYRGREGNEQFF. The J gene is TRBJ2-1, the V gene TRBV29-1; D might be TRBD2 (8 bases). The germline V gene encodes CDR1 SQVTM and CDR2 ANQGSEA. The ends were cut back, 4 bases at V and 6 bases at J, with 22 bases in the middle. The CDR3 totals 16 residues.

This chain connects TRBV24-1 to TRBJ2-4, with 7 bases that match TRBD1. The V segment lost 12 bases and the J segment 3 bases; nucleotides outside the gene matches: 7. Germline V lookup: CDR1 KGHDR, CDR2 SFDVKD. This CDR3 is built from 13 residues. The CDR3 DNA reads TGTGCCCCGACGGGACAGCACAAAAACATTCAGTACTTC. It encodes CAPTGQHKNIQYF.